This entry is about one TCR beta chain. Its antigen is still unknown. Time point reported: blood 4 weeks post-SBRT, at nephrectomy. As to treatment: 15 Gy SBRT to primary tumor, nephrectomy 4 weeks later. Nephrectomy followed 15 Gy stereotactic body radiation by 4 weeks. This renal cell carcinoma was of the clear cell type. This sample stems from a study of radiation and T cells in renal cell carcinoma. Study-wide points: No pretreatment tumor biopsies were available for baseline clonotypes. Top tumor clonotypes rose in blood 2 weeks post-radiation, then contracted.

The method was immunoSEQ multiplex PCR; TCRdb's version includes in-frame clones alone and lacks a portion of them. Here the sample spans approximately 150,000 clones, 65% to 90% being singletons. The V and J ends lost 5 bases and 4 bases respectively, with 17 bases between them. The CDR3 consists of 16 residues. CDR1 and CDR2 (germline): SGHVS, FQNEAQ. The specimen was blood, collected from a patient whose treatment included radiotherapy and nephrectomy. This receptor was obtained from a woman between 50 and 59 years old with renal cell carcinoma. The rearrangement joins TRBV7-8 to TRBJ2-2; tentative D call: TRBD2 (5 bases). CDR3 in amino acids: CASSLTRTASTGELFF. CDR3 DNA sequence: TGTGCCAGCAGCCTGACTCGGACTGCTAGCACCGGGGAGCTGTTTTTT.